A single TCR beta chain is shown here with its context. Its antigen remains unidentified. Naive CD8 cells comprised CD45RO-negative, CCR7-positively selected cells, excluding terminally differentiated effector memory CD45RA+ cells. Germline V gene data show CDR1 as SEHNR and CDR2 as FQNEAQ (reference sequence). Trimming shortened V by 3 bases and J by 0 bases, and 16 bases separated the two germline ends. The CDR3 consists of 17 residues. Profiling relied on immunoSEQ multiplex PCR, and the TCRdb table lists in-frame clones only, not all of them. The table records under 1 million clones, 90% to 98% of them present only once. The data derive from a study of shared clonotypes between healthy human individuals. Study conclusions and caveats: Sorted-subset sequencing, rarefaction showed, was incomplete despite large depth.

This clonotype originated in a man younger than 40 in good health. The sequencing input was naive CD8+ T cells sorted from blood. V usage is TRBV7-9 and J usage is TRBJ2-3, with D perhaps assigned TRBD1 or TRBD2 (5 bases each). In DNA, the CDR3 is TGTGCCAGCAGCTTCCCTAGACGGGACGCTAGCACAGATACGCAGTATTTT. Amino acids: CASSFPRRDASTDTQYF.